These 22 T cell receptor beta chains were sequenced from one sample in a study of blood T cells in healthy people across ages. It was with a sample-barcoded 5' primer and a J-beta primer mix that a second PCR of roughly 7 to 11 cycles was run. One entry per CDR3 protein results from TCRdb running MiXCR on the 5' RACE reads. The repertoire holds about 800,000 distinct CDR3 sequences, about half seen once, with around a sixth in the top ten. Material: blood. The receptor set was obtained from an elderly man in good health.

This clonotype was counted a few times. This chain uses TRBV7-2 with TRBJ2-5; D tentatively fits TRBD1 or TRBD2 (5 bases each). This CDR3 region has 15 residues. The V and J ends lost 0 bases and 5 bases respectively, with 13 bases between them. CDR1 SGHTA and CDR2 FQGNSA come from the germline V gene. The CDR3 spells CASSLAAGTRETQYF. Written as DNA, the CDR3 is TGTGCCAGCAGCTTAGCCGCAGGGACGAGGGAGACCCAGTACTTC.

This clonotype was observed many times. The CDR3: CASSSGTGWGFGNIQYF. The CDR3 coding sequence is TGTGCCAGCAGTTCGGGGACAGGGTGGGGATTTGGAAACATTCAGTACTTC. The chain employs TRBV28 and TRBJ2-4; 9 nucleotides align to TRBD1. V dropped 4 bases and J dropped 6; count of bases not matched to a gene: 13. CDR3 length: 17 amino acids. Germline-derived CDR1 and CDR2 are MDHEN and SYDVKM. Full variable domain (rest looked up from reference TRBV28 and TRBJ2-4): DVKVTQSSRYLVKRTGEKVFLECVQDMDHENMFWYRQDPGLGLRLIYFSYDVKMKEKGDIPEGYSVSREKKERFSLILESASTNQTSMYLCASSSGTGWGFGNIQYFGAGTRLSVL.

CDR3 sequence: CASSQGDRRFSSSYEQYF. The CDR3 coding sequence is TGTGCCAGCAGCCAAGGGGACAGGCGATTCTCTAGCTCCTACGAGCAGTACTTC. The chain links TRBV3-1 to TRBJ2-7, with TRBD1 matching 8 bases. V lost 1 base to trimming and J lost 0 bases; unmatched junction nucleotides: 11. Per the germline V gene, CDR1 is LGHDT and CDR2 is YNNKEL (reference sequence). The length of the CDR3 is 18 residues.

This clonotype was observed a handful of times. The gene calls are TRBV20-1 and TRBJ2-7; possible D gene TRBD2, 5 bases. CDR1 and CDR2 from the germline V gene are DFQATT and SNEGSKA (reference sequence). This CDR3 comprises 18 residues. The V and J ends lost 5 bases and 0 bases respectively, with 26 bases between them. The CDR3 sequence: CSAPASLGDRQSSYEQYF. The DNA for the CDR3 is TGCAGTGCTCCTGCCTCTCTGGGAGATAGGCAAAGCTCCTACGAGCAGTACTTC.

The rearrangement links TRBV6-6 to TRBJ1-2, with D perhaps TRBD1 (6 bases). There are 13 residues in the CDR3. The germline V gene has CDR1 MNHNY and CDR2 SVGAGI (reference sequence). Trimming cost V 6 bases and J 2 bases, with 10 bases left between them. The CDR3 bases are TGTGCCAGCAGAATGGACAGCAACTATGGCTACACCTTC. It yields the protein CASRMDSNYGYTF.

The V call is TRBV6-5, the J call TRBJ2-7; TRBD1 is a possible D gene (5 bases). Between the trimmed V and J ends, which lost 2 bases and 3 bases, there was a span of 11 bases. Germline assignment: CDR1 MNHEY and CDR2 SVGAGI. CDR3 length: 14 residues. DNA for the CDR3: TGTGCCAGCAGTTACGGCAGGGTCAACTACGAGCAGTACTTC. The encoded protein is CASSYGRVNYEQYF.

This clonotype was counted a few times. This chain links TRBV7-8 with TRBJ2-3; TRBD2 is a possible D gene (5 bases). The CDR3 length is 15 residues. Germline CDR1 is SGHVS and CDR2 is FQNEAQ. Trimming pared 5 bases from V and 0 bases from J, leaving 12 bases between. The CDR3 bases are TGTGCCAGCAGCGCGACCGGGGAGAGCACAGATACGCAGTATTTT. This translates into CASSATGESTDTQYF.

The V gene is TRBV20-1, the J gene TRBJ2-3; 11 nucleotides match TRBD2. Germline assignment: CDR1 DFQATT and CDR2 SNEGSKA (reference sequence). The CDR3 has 15 residues. The CDR3 reads CSSVTSGDATDTQYF. The CDR3 bases are TGCAGCAGTGTGACTAGCGGGGATGCCACAGATACGCAGTATTTT.

The rearrangement links TRBV5-1 to TRBJ1-1; D gene uncertain. CDR3 size: 14 residues. CDR1 is SGHRS, CDR2 YFSETQ, per germline. V shed 4 bases and J shed 2 bases, with 12 bases lying between them. The CDR3 loop reads CASSPGPYNTEAFF. The CDR3 DNA sequence: TGCGCCAGCAGCCCCGGGCCGTACAACACTGAAGCTTTCTTT. Drawing the rest from reference TRBV5-1 and TRBJ1-1, the complete variable domain is KAGVTQTPRYLIKTRGQQVTLSCSPISGHRSVSWYQQTPGQGLQFLFEYFSETQRNKGNFPGRFSGRQFSNSRSEMNVSTLELGDSALYLCASSPGPYNTEAFFGQGTRLTVV.

V usage is TRBV5-1 and J usage is TRBJ2-3; 8 bases are shared with TRBD2. Looked up from germline, CDR1 is SGHRS and CDR2 is YFSETQ. The CDR3 consists of 16 residues. Losses at the gene ends were 1 base for V and 2 bases for J; bases not matched to a gene: 6. CDR3 sequence (DNA): TGCGCCAGCAGCTTGTCCGGGAGGGCCGTCACAGATACGCAGTATTTT. It translates to CASSLSGRAVTDTQYF.

The J gene is TRBJ1-4, the V gene TRBV4-3, with D uncertain. V lost 1 base, J lost 0 bases, and 9 bases lay in between. The CDR3 spans 16 residues. Germline lookup yields CDR1 LGHNA and CDR2 YSLEER. The CDR3 nucleotides read TGCGCCAGCAGCCAAGGGGCCATCGCAACTAATGAAAAACTGTTTTTT. This codes for CASSQGAIATNEKLFF.

This sequence joins TRBV30 and TRBJ2-7; the D gene could be TRBD1 or TRBD2 (5 bases each). Trimming removed 6 bases at V and 4 bases at J, with 19 bases between. The CDR3 is 14 residues long. CDR1 and CDR2 from the germline V gene are GTSNPN and SVGIG (reference sequence). The CDR3 region is CACARGRPTYEQYF. CDR3 in DNA: TGTGCCTGTGCCCGGGGCAGGCCGACATACGAGCAGTACTTC.

Written as DNA, the CDR3 is TGTGCCAGCAGCCCCGGGGGGACGACGGGCTACACCTTC. The encoded protein is CASSPGGTTGYTF. The V gene is TRBV6-6, the J gene TRBJ1-2; maybe TRBD1 (5 bases). V lost 6 bases and J lost 8, with 16 bases in between. CDR3 size: 13 residues. From germline, CDR1 is MNHNY and CDR2 SVGAGI (reference sequence).

This clonotype was detected a few times. The J gene is TRBJ1-6, the V gene TRBV30, with D perhaps matching TRBD1 (5 bases). Trimming left V 8 bases short and J 8 bases short, with 16 bases between. The germline V gene has CDR1 GTSNPN and CDR2 SVGIG (reference sequence). This CDR3 has 13 amino acids. CDR3 region: CAGRVVGYSPLHF. Written as DNA, the CDR3 is TGTGCCGGCAGGGTTGTTGGGTATTCACCCCTCCACTTT. Variable domain in full (rest from reference TRBV30 and TRBJ1-6): SQTIHQWPATLVQPVGSPLSLECTVEGTSNPNLYWYRQAAGRGLQLLFYSVGIGQISSEVPQNLSASRPQDRQFILSSKKLLLSDSGFYLCAGRVVGYSPLHFGNGTRLTVT.

This clonotype came up a few times. The chain links TRBV4-3 to TRBJ2-3; no definite D call. Trimming removed 0 bases from V and 2 bases from J, with 15 bases in between. There are 17 residues in the CDR3. CDR1 and CDR2 from the germline V gene are LGHNA and YSLEER. The CDR3 coding sequence is TGCGCCAGCAGCCAAGATCCCAAGCAGGTATACACAGATACGCAGTATTTT. Translated, it gives CASSQDPKQVYTDTQYF.

This chain uses TRBV12-3 or TRBV12-4 with TRBJ2-7, with 14 bases aligning to TRBD2. J lost 3 bases, V lost 6 bases, and 7 bases had no gene match. The CDR3 sequence is 16 residues long. CDR3 nucleotide sequence: TGTGCCAGCAGAAAGCCGGGACTAGCGGGAGTCTACGAGCAGTACTTC. It translates to CASRKPGLAGVYEQYF.

The chain joins TRBV4-3 to TRBJ2-7; D not resolved. Trimming removed 3 bases from V and 7 bases from J, with 16 bases in between. CDR3 length equals 14 residues. Looked up from germline, CDR1 is LGHNA and CDR2 is YSLEER. The CDR3 DNA follows: TGCGCCAGCAGCCAGGGGTTAGGTTCTGGGGAGCAGTACTTC. As protein: CASSQGLGSGEQYF.

CDR3 region: CSVSGGYEQYF. In DNA, the CDR3 is TGCAGCGTTTCGGGGGGTTACGAGCAGTACTTC. The rearrangement joins TRBV29-1 to TRBJ2-7; 7 bases match TRBD2. Losses at the gene ends were 5 bases for V and 4 bases for J; bases not matched to a gene: 2. The CDR3 sequence is 11 residues long. CDR1 and CDR2 (germline): SQVTM, ANQGSEA.

The chain couples TRBV9 to TRBJ1-2; no reliable D call. V lost 0 bases to trimming and J lost 8 bases, with 11 bases between them. The germline CDR1 and CDR2 sequences are SGDLS and YYNGEE. The CDR3 covers 13 residues. As DNA, the CDR3 is TGTGCCAGCAGCGTAGGGACTGTTGCGGGCTACACCTTC. This translates into CASSVGTVAGYTF.

In regard to this clonotype: A much larger clone is a single base away; this may be a read error. The rearrangement uses TRBV29-1 and TRBJ2-5; D possibly corresponds to TRBD1 (5 bases). Germline assignment: CDR1 SQVTM and CDR2 ANQGSEA. The germline V and J ends were trimmed by 7 bases and 11 bases, with 23 bases remaining between them. The CDR3 spans 13 residues. The CDR3 region has the DNA TGCAGCGCCATCACGTCAGGGAACAATGAGCAGTACTTC. It codes for CSAITSGNNEQYF.

This clonotype was observed a few times. The V call is TRBV29-1, the J call TRBJ2-5, with D unclear. The CDR3 consists of 11 residues. Germline V gene lookup returns CDR1 SQVTM and CDR2 ANQGSEA. V was cut by 2 bases and J by 8 bases, with 9 bases left in between. The CDR3 DNA follows: TGCAGCGTTGAAAGATCGAGAACCCAGTACTTC. Translated: CSVERSRTQYF.

This chain connects TRBV5-8 to TRBJ2-3, with D possibly matching TRBD2 (5 bases). Germline values: CDR1 SGHTS, CDR2 YDEGEE. The CDR3 runs to 14 residues. V lost 4 bases to trimming and J lost 7 bases, with 16 bases between them. CDR3 nucleotide sequence: TGTGCCAGCAGCGGACGGGGAGCGAGGAATACGCAGTATTTT. It codes for CASSGRGARNTQYF.